The 26 T cell receptor beta chains presented below share a single source sample, sequenced in a study of blood T cell repertoires in COVID-19. Only in-frame clones appear in the TCRdb table, and some are missing; sequencing was by immunoSEQ multiplex PCR. The sample has around 80,000 clones, more than 75% seen once. Input material: peripheral blood. Source of these receptors: a man aged 55 to 69 with acute or convalescent COVID-19.

The chain combines TRBV3-1 (or the pseudogene TRBV3-2) with TRBJ2-1; possible D gene TRBD2, 5 bases. V lost 8 bases to trimming and J lost 2 bases, with 10 bases between them. The CDR3 runs to 13 residues. The germline gives CDR1 LGHDT, CDR2 YNNKEL (reference sequence). CDR3 nucleotides: TGTGCCAGCGGGAGAGTAGCCTACAATGAGCAGTTCTTC. It is translated as CASGRVAYNEQFF.

The chain couples TRBV14 to TRBJ2-5; 11 bases are shared with TRBD2. This CDR3 has 16 residues. V was pared by 1 base and J by 4 bases, with 5 bases of the junction left unmatched. Germline CDR1 and CDR2: SGHDN and FVKESK. Here the CDR3 reads CASSQGDLAGGETQYF. DNA for the CDR3: TGTGCCAGCAGCCAAGGGGATCTAGCGGGAGGAGAGACCCAGTACTTC.

This chain joins TRBV11-3 and TRBJ2-2; 7 bases fit TRBD1. The CDR3 runs 14 residues. CDR1 is SGHNT and CDR2 is YENEEA in the germline V gene. The V gene end was trimmed by 4 bases and the J gene end by 4 bases; junction bases not matched to a gene: 3. CDR3 protein: CASSWGQTTGELFF. CDR3 nucleotide sequence: TGTGCCAGCAGCTGGGGACAGACCACCGGGGAGCTGTTTTTT.

The chain links TRBV25-1 to TRBJ1-6; weak D call: TRBD1 (6 bases). The CDR3 length is 13 residues. V was clipped by 6 bases and J by 4 bases, with 7 bases between them. Per the germline V gene, CDR1 is MGHDK and CDR2 is SYGVNS. Written as DNA, the CDR3 is TGTGCCAGCAGCACAGGGTATAATTCACCCCTCCACTTT. This sequence encodes CASSTGYNSPLHF.

The chain joins TRBV18 to TRBJ1-4; TRBD1 agrees at 7 bases. V shed 3 bases, J shed 8 bases, and the junction held 3 bases outside the gene matches. Germline CDR1 KGHSH, CDR2 LQKENI. This CDR3 contains 13 residues. The CDR3 reads CASSPTGKEKLFF. The CDR3 nucleotides read TGTGCCAGCTCACCGACAGGGAAGGAAAAACTGTTTTTT.

The rearrangement joins TRBV15 to TRBJ2-3, with 9 bases fitting TRBD2. The CDR3 is 15 amino acids. Per the germline V gene, CDR1 is LNHNV and CDR2 is YYDKDF (reference sequence). The V segment lost 1 base and the J segment 2 bases; nucleotides outside the gene matches: 1. The CDR3 here is CATSRVAGDTDTQYF. CDR3 nucleotide sequence: TGTGCCACCAGCAGAGTAGCGGGGGACACAGATACGCAGTATTTT.

The V and J genes are TRBV30 and TRBJ2-5; D unresolved. Trimming removed 3 bases from V and 5 bases from J, with 10 bases in between. The CDR3 sequence is 12 residues long. CDR1 and CDR2 from the germline V gene are GTSNPN and SVGIG (reference sequence). The CDR3 is CAWRRRPETQYF. The CDR3 DNA sequence: TGTGCCTGGAGGAGGCGGCCGGAGACCCAGTACTTC.

V and J are TRBV2 and TRBJ1-4, with 8 positions matching TRBD1. Germline assignment: CDR1 SNHLY and CDR2 FYNNEI. This CDR3 comprises 14 residues. With 6 bases clipped from V and 6 bases from J, the junction kept 6 bases outside the gene matches. CDR3 amino acids: CASRLGTGDEKLFF. Written as DNA, the CDR3 is TGTGCCAGCAGACTCGGGACAGGTGATGAAAAACTGTTTTTT.

This chain joins TRBV15 and TRBJ1-6; maybe TRBD1 (6 bases). The CDR3 sequence is 15 residues long. Germline lookup yields CDR1 LNHNV and CDR2 YYDKDF (reference sequence). V dropped 3 bases and J dropped 12 bases, with 18 bases sitting between them. The CDR3 DNA reads as TGTGCCACCAGCAGCAGGGACAATCCCTCAGGACCCCTCCACTTT. This codes for CATSSRDNPSGPLHF.

The J gene is TRBJ2-5, the V gene TRBV18, with D possibly TRBD2 on 6 matching bases. This CDR3 region has 16 residues. Trimming removed 2 bases at V and 0 bases at J, with 13 bases between. Germline lookup yields CDR1 KGHSH and CDR2 LQKENI. CDR3 amino acids: CASSPNFGGDQETQYF. CDR3 in DNA: TGTGCCAGCTCACCAAATTTTGGCGGGGACCAAGAGACCCAGTACTTC.

Here the CDR3 DNA reads TGTGCCAGCAGCCAACGGGAAACCCTTGGTGGCTACACCTTC. Amino acid sequence: CASSQRETLGGYTF. The chain links TRBV3-1 (or the pseudogene TRBV3-2) to TRBJ1-2; D ambiguous. V was pared by 2 bases and J by 7 bases, with 14 bases between. The germline V gene encodes CDR1 LGHDT and CDR2 YNNKEL (reference sequence). The CDR3 length is 14 residues.

The V gene is TRBV7-2, the J gene TRBJ2-6; perhaps TRBD1 as D (5 bases). The V gene lost 2 bases and the J gene lost 0 bases, with 8 bases spanning the gap. CDR3 size: 16 residues. Germline values: CDR1 SGHTA, CDR2 FQGNSA. The DNA for the CDR3 is TGTGCCAGCAGCTTACTCAGGGCCTCTGGGGCCAACGTCCTGACTTTC. Protein: CASSLLRASGANVLTF. Complete variable domain (other parts from reference TRBV7-2 and TRBJ2-6): GAGVSQSPSNKVTEKGKDVELRCDPISGHTALYWYRQSLGQGLEFLIYFQGNSAPDKSGLPSDRFSAERTGGSVSTLTIQRTQQEDSAVYLCASSLLRASGANVLTFGAGSRLTVL.

The rearrangement uses TRBV5-8 and TRBJ1-5, with D unclear. CDR1 and CDR2 from the germline V gene are SGHTS and YDEGEE. Deletions cut 1 base from V and 2 bases from J, with 10 bases between. This CDR3 has 15 amino acids. The CDR3 sequence: CASSLSLSRNQPQHF. The CDR3 bases are TGTGCCAGCAGCTTGAGTCTGAGCCGCAATCAGCCCCAGCATTTT.

This sequence joins TRBV6-2 or TRBV6-3 and TRBJ2-2, with D possibly being TRBD2 (6 bases). Trimming pared 2 bases from V and 3 bases from J, leaving 16 bases between. Germline V CDR1 and CDR2: MNHEY, SVGEGT. This CDR3 region has 17 residues. The CDR3 loop reads CASSYRPGRGDTGELFF. The DNA of the CDR3 is TGTGCCAGCAGTTACCGCCCTGGTCGCGGGGACACCGGGGAGCTGTTTTTT.

This chain uses TRBV19 with TRBJ2-1; D is unresolved. Per germline, CDR1 LNHDA and CDR2 SQIVND (reference sequence). The CDR3 runs 14 residues. V was trimmed by 7 bases and J by 7 bases, leaving 17 bases between them. CDR3 nucleotides: TGTGCCAGTAACAGCCGATCTATGCTAAATGAGCAGTTCTTC. It encodes CASNSRSMLNEQFF.

This chain joins TRBV19 and TRBJ1-5; 7 positions agree with TRBD1. The CDR3 totals 13 residues. Looked up from germline, CDR1 is LNHDA and CDR2 is SQIVND (reference sequence). Trimming at V came to 5 bases and at J to 4 bases, leaving 2 bases not matched to a gene. The CDR3: CASSWDRNQPQHF. CDR3 sequence (DNA): TGTGCCAGTAGTTGGGACAGAAATCAGCCCCAGCATTTT.

This clone has more than one count but fewer than ten. The rearrangement links TRBV10-3 to TRBJ1-1, with no clear D. Per germline, CDR1 ENHRY and CDR2 SYGVKD. Deletions cut 5 bases from V and 8 bases from J, with 12 bases between. This CDR3 is 12 amino acids long. The CDR3 spells CAISQAGSEAFF. The CDR3 coding sequence is TGTGCCATCAGTCAGGCGGGATCAGAAGCTTTCTTT.

This sequence joins TRBV28 and TRBJ2-5; D might be TRBD1 (6 bases). CDR1 MDHEN and CDR2 SYDVKM come from the germline V gene. The length of the CDR3 is 16 residues. V was trimmed by 4 bases and J by 3 bases, leaving 18 bases between them. This CDR3 is CASSSQKGVFEETQYF. The CDR3 DNA is TGTGCCAGCAGTTCTCAAAAGGGGGTCTTTGAAGAGACCCAGTACTTC.

The V call is TRBV7-9, the J call TRBJ2-5, with D perhaps matching TRBD2 (5 bases). Germline V CDR1 and CDR2: SEHNR, FQNEAQ (reference sequence). V lost 4 bases and J lost 2, with 17 bases in between. The CDR3 has 16 amino acids. The CDR3 nucleotides read TGTGCCAGCAGCTGGGAGCCGGGCCTTATTCAAGAGACCCAGTACTTC. Its translation: CASSWEPGLIQETQYF.

This clone was seen a single time. V usage is TRBV3-1 (or the pseudogene TRBV3-2) and J usage is TRBJ1-4, with D uncertain. Trimming removed 3 bases at V and 7 bases at J, with 15 bases between. This CDR3 comprises 15 residues. In germline, CDR1 is LGHDT, CDR2 YNNKEL (reference sequence). CDR3 in amino acids: CASSQTSGAGEKLFF. In nucleotides, the CDR3 is TGTGCCAGCAGCCAGACTTCGGGAGCAGGTGAAAAACTGTTTTTT.

V and J are TRBV19 and TRBJ2-3; D remains unclear. The CDR3 contains 14 residues. Germline lookup yields CDR1 LNHDA and CDR2 SQIVND (reference sequence). The V end lost 1 base, the J end lost 2 bases, and 7 bases lay between the germline ends. The CDR3 DNA sequence: TGTGCCAGTAGTATAGGGCAGATCACAGATACGCAGTATTTT. As protein: CASSIGQITDTQYF.

This chain's CDR3 is CASSPTQETQYF. In DNA, the CDR3 is TGTGCCAGCAGTCCTACCCAAGAGACCCAGTACTTC. The rearrangement links TRBV12-3 or TRBV12-4 to TRBJ2-5; D is undetermined. With 5 bases removed from V and 1 base from J, the gap between germline ends came to 5 bases. This CDR3 has 12 residues.

The chain's CDR3 is CASSFSQGLPFLPQPQHF. Here the CDR3 DNA reads TGTGCCAGCAGCTTCAGTCAGGGACTCCCGTTTCTCCCTCAGCCCCAGCATTTT. This chain uses TRBV11-3 with TRBJ1-5; D is perhaps TRBD1 (5 bases). The germline V gene has CDR1 SGHNT and CDR2 YENEEA. The CDR3 consists of 18 residues. V was shortened by 3 bases and J by 6 bases, with 24 bases between the two germline ends.

This clone was observed a single time. This rearrangement joins TRBV6-6 to TRBJ2-7; TRBD1 might be the D (6 bases). The germline V gene encodes CDR1 MNHNY and CDR2 SVGAGI (reference sequence). The V end was cut by 10 bases, the J end by 4 bases, with 14 bases between. CDR3 length: 12 residues. The DNA for the CDR3 is TGTGCCACCCAGGGGACCCTTTACGAGCAGTACTTC. Translating gives CATQGTLYEQYF.

V gene TRBV7-2 combines with J gene TRBJ2-7; no definite D call. Trimming shortened V by 1 base and J by 1 base, and 5 bases separated the two germline ends. The CDR3 runs 13 residues. Germline V gene data show CDR1 as SGHTA and CDR2 as FQGNSA. Here the CDR3 reads CASSLDGSYEQYF. The CDR3 nucleotides are TGTGCCAGCAGCTTAGACGGGTCCTACGAGCAGTACTTC. Full variable domain (rest looked up from reference TRBV7-2 and TRBJ2-7): GAGVSQSPSNKVTEKGKDVELRCDPISGHTALYWYRQSLGQGLEFLIYFQGNSAPDKSGLPSDRFSAERTGGSVSTLTIQRTQQEDSAVYLCASSLDGSYEQYFGPGTRLTVT.

The CDR3 here is CASISSGSETQYF. As DNA, the CDR3 is TGTGCCAGCATCTCAAGCGGGAGCGAGACCCAGTACTTC. The chain recombines TRBV7-9 with TRBJ2-5; 8 bases are shared with TRBD2. The ends lost 7 bases at V and 5 bases at J; junction bases unmatched: 6. Germline V gene data show CDR1 as SEHNR and CDR2 as FQNEAQ (reference sequence). The CDR3 runs to 13 residues.